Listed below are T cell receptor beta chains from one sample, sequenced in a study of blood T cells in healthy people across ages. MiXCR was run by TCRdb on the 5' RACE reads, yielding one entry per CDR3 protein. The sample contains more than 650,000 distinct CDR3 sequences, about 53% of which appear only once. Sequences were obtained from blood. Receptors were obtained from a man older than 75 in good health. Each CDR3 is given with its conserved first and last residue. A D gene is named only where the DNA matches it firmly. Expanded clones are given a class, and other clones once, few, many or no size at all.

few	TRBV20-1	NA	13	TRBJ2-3	CSAAANGPRYAYF	TGCAGTGCTGCCGCAAACGGGCCCAGATACGCGTATTTT
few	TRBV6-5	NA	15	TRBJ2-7	CASSYGDPILYEQYF	TGTGCCAGCAGTTACGGAGATCCGATACTCTACGAGCAGTACTTC
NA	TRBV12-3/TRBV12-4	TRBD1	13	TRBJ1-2	CASSGQGERGYTF	TGTGCCAGCAGTGGACAGGGGGAACGTGGCTACACCTTC
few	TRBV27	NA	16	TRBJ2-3	CASSLSPAGLTDTQYF	TGTGCCAGCAGTTTATCCCCCGCGGGCCTCACAGATACGCAGTATTTT
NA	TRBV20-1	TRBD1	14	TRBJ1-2	CSARGDRASYGYTF	TGCAGTGCTAGAGGGGACAGGGCCAGCTATGGCTACACCTTC
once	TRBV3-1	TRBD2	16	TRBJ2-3	CASSQTTSGITDTQYF	TGTGCCAGCAGCCAGACTACTAGCGGGATTACAGATACGCAGTATTTT
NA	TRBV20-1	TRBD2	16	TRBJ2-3	CSASIIGRARTDTQYF	TGCAGTGCTAGTATTATCGGGAGGGCCAGGACAGATACGCAGTATTTT
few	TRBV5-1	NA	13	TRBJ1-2	CASSSTGTYGYTF	TGTGCCAGCAGTTCAACAGGTACCTATGGCTACACCTTC
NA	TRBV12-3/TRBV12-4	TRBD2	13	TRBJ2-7	CASGFGPGGEQYF	TGTGCCAGCGGTTTCGGGCCGGGAGGGGAGCAGTACTTC
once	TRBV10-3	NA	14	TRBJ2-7	CAISVLGGSGEQYF	TGTGCCATCAGTGTCCTTGGGGGATCTGGCGAGCAGTACTTC
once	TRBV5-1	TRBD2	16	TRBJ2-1	CASSYGGLAGGNEQFF	TGCGCCAGCAGCTACGGGGGACTAGCGGGGGGTAATGAGCAGTTCTTC
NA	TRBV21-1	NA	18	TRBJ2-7	CASSNAGRPTLSSYEQYF	TGTGCCAGCAGCAACGCAGGGCGACCCACACTGAGCTCCTACGAGCAGTACTTC
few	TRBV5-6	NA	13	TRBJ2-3	CASSVFSNRYAYF	TGTGCCAGCAGCGTATTTAGCAACAGATACGCGTATTTT
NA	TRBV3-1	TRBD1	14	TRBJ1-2	CASSQFGTGYGYTF	TGTGCCAGCAGCCAATTTGGGACAGGGTATGGCTACACCTTC
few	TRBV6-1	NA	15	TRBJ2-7	CASTGGQAGSYEQYF	TGTGCCAGCACCGGAGGGCAGGCAGGCTCCTACGAGCAGTACTTC
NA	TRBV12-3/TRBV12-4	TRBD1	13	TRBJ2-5	CASRATGQETQYF	TGTGCCAGCAGGGCGACAGGGCAAGAGACCCAGTACTTC
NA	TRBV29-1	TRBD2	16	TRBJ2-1	CSAPGLAGGVGNEQFF	TGCAGCGCCCCGGGACTAGCGGGAGGAGTTGGCAATGAGCAGTTCTTC
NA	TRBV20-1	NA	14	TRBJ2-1	CSATQTDSYNEQFF	TGCAGTGCTACTCAGACGGATTCCTACAATGAGCAGTTCTTC
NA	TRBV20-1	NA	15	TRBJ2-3	CSATLGDISTDTQYF	TGCAGTGCTACATTAGGCGACATTAGCACAGATACGCAGTATTTT
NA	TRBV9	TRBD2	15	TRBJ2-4	CASSKLPGLESIQYF	TGTGCCAGCAGCAAACTCCCGGGACTAGAGTCGATTCAGTACTTC
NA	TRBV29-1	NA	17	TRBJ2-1	CSVEDMAASRIINEQFF	TGCAGCGTTGAAGATATGGCGGCTAGCAGGATTATCAATGAGCAGTTCTTC
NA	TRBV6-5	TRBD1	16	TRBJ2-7	CASSSLRDRSSYEQYF	TGTGCCAGCAGTTCCCTGAGGGACAGGAGCTCCTACGAGCAGTACTTC
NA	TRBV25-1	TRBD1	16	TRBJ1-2	CASSDLRQGTGYGYTF	TGTGCCAGCAGTGATCTTAGACAGGGCACCGGCTATGGCTACACCTTC
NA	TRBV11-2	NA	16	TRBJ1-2	CASSLGERGAGYGYTF	TGTGCCAGCAGCTTAGGGGAACGGGGGGCCGGCTATGGCTACACCTTC
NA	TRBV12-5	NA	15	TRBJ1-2	CASGLVQAGRGGYTF	TGTGCTAGTGGTTTGGTACAGGCTGGGCGGGGTGGCTACACCTTC
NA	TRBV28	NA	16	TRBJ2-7	CASSFLGAGRGYEQYF	TGTGCCAGCAGTTTCCTAGGTGCAGGCCGGGGATACGAGCAGTACTTC
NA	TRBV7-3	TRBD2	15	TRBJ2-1	CASSPILGGDNEQFF	TGTGCCAGCAGCCCCATCTTGGGAGGGGACAATGAGCAGTTCTTC
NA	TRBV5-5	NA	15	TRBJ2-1	CASSFFTGPSGEQFF	TGTGCCAGCAGCTTTTTTACAGGCCCTTCGGGGGAGCAGTTCTTC
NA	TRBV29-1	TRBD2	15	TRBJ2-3	CSVEVAGGVRDTQYF	TGCAGCGTTGAAGTAGCGGGAGGGGTGCGAGATACGCAGTATTTT
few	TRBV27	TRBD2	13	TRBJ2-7	CASGLVFGYEQYF	TGTGCCAGCGGACTAGTTTTCGGATACGAGCAGTACTTC
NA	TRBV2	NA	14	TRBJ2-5	CASRKRSGQETQYF	TGTGCCAGCAGGAAAAGAAGCGGCCAAGAGACCCAGTACTTC
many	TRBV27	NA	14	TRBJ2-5	CASSLFDSQETQYF	TGTGCCAGCAGTTTATTTGACTCCCAAGAGACCCAGTACTTC
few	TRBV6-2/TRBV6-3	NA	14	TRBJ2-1	CASRTISSYNEQFF	TGTGCCAGCAGAACCATAAGCTCCTACAATGAGCAGTTCTTC
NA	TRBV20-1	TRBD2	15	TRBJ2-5	CSALAGGSARETQYF	TGCAGTGCTTTAGCGGGAGGGTCCGCCCGAGAGACCCAGTACTTC
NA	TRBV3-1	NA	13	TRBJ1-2	CASSPRRSLGYTF	TGTGCCAGCAGCCCCCGTCGGTCACTAGGCTACACCTTC
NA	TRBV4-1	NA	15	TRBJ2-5	CASSQDKGRAETQYF	TGCGCCAGCAGCCAAGATAAGGGCAGGGCAGAGACCCAGTACTTC
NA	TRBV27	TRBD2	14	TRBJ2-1	CASKTSGAYNEQFF	TGTGCCAGCAAAACTAGCGGGGCTTACAATGAGCAGTTCTTC
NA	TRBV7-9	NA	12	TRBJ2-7	CASNSNLYEQYF	TGTGCCAGCAACTCTAACCTGTACGAGCAGTACTTC
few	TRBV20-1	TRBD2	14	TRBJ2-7	CSARDPAGGYEQYF	TGCAGTGCTAGAGATCCAGCGGGAGGATACGAGCAGTACTTC
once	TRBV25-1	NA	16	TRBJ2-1	CASSELEGSSYNEQFF	TGTGCCAGCAGTGAATTGGAGGGAAGCTCCTACAATGAGCAGTTCTTC